The 19 T cell receptor beta chains given below trace back to one sample, sequenced in a study of T cells after yellow fever vaccination. TCRdb reprocessed the 5' RACE reads via MiXCR and lists one record per CDR3 protein. The sample comprises around 360,000 distinct CDR3 sequences, 11% of which are singletons, and around 19% rests with the top ten. The sequences come from PBMCs, collected on the day of the first yellow fever vaccination. The receptors were gathered from a man between 18 and 35 years old who received the YFV17D yellow fever vaccine.

The chain joins TRBV20-1 to TRBJ2-5, with D maybe TRBD2 (5 bases). Trimming took 6 bases from V and 4 from J, leaving 15 bases between them. The length of the CDR3 is 13 residues. Germline V gene sequence: CDR1 DFQATT, CDR2 SNEGSKA (reference sequence). CDR3 sequence reads: CSAKRAPGETQYF. CDR3 DNA: TGCAGTGCAAAGAGGGCACCCGGAGAGACCCAGTACTTC.

The J gene is TRBJ1-5, the V gene TRBV24-1, with TRBD1 matching 8 bases. Germline CDR1 and CDR2: KGHDR and SFDVKD. The CDR3 spans 16 residues. V lost 3 bases and J lost 5; bases outside the gene matches: 8. CDR3 sequence reads: CATSDRTGSRDQPQHF. The DNA of the CDR3 is TGTGCCACCAGTGATCGGACAGGGTCCCGGGATCAGCCCCAGCATTTT.

The chain links TRBV15 to TRBJ1-2; D is uncertain. This CDR3 has 13 residues. The V end was cut by 3 bases, the J end by 4 bases, with 9 bases between. CDR1 LNHNV and CDR2 YYDKDF come from the germline V gene (reference sequence). The CDR3 loop reads CATSSENSYGYTF. CDR3 nucleotides: TGTGCCACCAGCAGCGAAAACAGCTATGGCTACACCTTC.

V and J are TRBV2 and TRBJ2-5, with 8 bases aligning to TRBD2. The CDR3 has 14 residues. Germline V gene lookup returns CDR1 SNHLY and CDR2 FYNNEI. The junction had 5 bases not matched to a gene; V was cut back by 3 bases and J by 5 bases. The CDR3 loop is CASSDRTSRETQYF. The CDR3, as DNA: TGTGCCAGCAGTGATCGGACTAGCAGGGAGACCCAGTACTTC.

The chain joins TRBV20-1 to TRBJ1-1; D unresolved. Germline CDR1 DFQATT, CDR2 SNEGSKA (reference sequence). CDR3 length equals 13 residues. V lost 4 bases and J 3 bases, leaving 12 bases between the germline ends. The DNA of the CDR3 is TGCAGTGCTACCGGACGGCGTTACACTGAAGCTTTCTTT. Translated: CSATGRRYTEAFF.

V is TRBV19 and J is TRBJ2-2; D may be TRBD1 (6 bases). Germline V gives CDR1 LNHDA, CDR2 SQIVND (reference sequence). V lost 6 bases to trimming and J lost 2 bases, with 13 bases between them. The CDR3 length is 15 residues. CDR3 protein: CASSPGHFNTGELFF. CDR3 in DNA: TGTGCCAGTAGCCCGGGACACTTCAACACCGGGGAGCTGTTTTTT.

The V call is TRBV20-1, the J call TRBJ2-7; 7 bases fit TRBD1. V was pared by 6 bases and J by 0 bases, with 5 bases of the junction left unmatched. There are 13 residues in the CDR3. Germline CDR1 is DFQATT and CDR2 is SNEGSKA (reference sequence). This CDR3 is CSATDRSSYEQYF. The CDR3, as DNA: TGCAGTGCCACGGACAGGAGCTCCTACGAGCAGTACTTC.

V is TRBV6-1 and J is TRBJ1-4; 7 nucleotides line up with TRBD1. J gave up 10 bases and V 7 bases, and 18 bases lay outside the gene matches. CDR3 length: 16 amino acids. Germline values: CDR1 MNHNS, CDR2 SASEGT. CDR3 amino acids: CASTQITADYRGKLFF. The CDR3 region has the DNA TGTGCCAGCACCCAAATTACAGCCGATTACAGGGGAAAACTGTTTTTT.

This clonotype was counted only a few times. Here the CDR3 reads CSARDPGGAGDTQYF. DNA for the CDR3: TGCAGTGCTAGAGATCCCGGGGGGGCCGGAGATACGCAGTATTTT. This chain links TRBV20-1 with TRBJ2-3; TRBD2 matches at 8 bases. The CDR3 sequence is 15 residues long. With 0 bases clipped from V and 5 bases from J, the junction kept 7 bases outside the gene matches. The germline V gene encodes CDR1 DFQATT and CDR2 SNEGSKA (reference sequence).

The chain combines TRBV6-5 with TRBJ1-5; D is unclear. The V gene lost 4 bases and the J gene lost 7 bases, with 14 bases spanning the gap. The CDR3 spans 14 residues. Germline V gene sequence: CDR1 MNHEY, CDR2 SVGAGI. The CDR3 DNA follows: TGTGCCAGCAGTTCGTCTACCCCTCGACAGCCCCAGCATTTT. This translates into CASSSSTPRQPQHF.

This clonotype was seen more than once but under ten times. J is TRBJ1-4 and V is TRBV12-3 or TRBV12-4, with 10 bases that match TRBD1. The CDR3 has 14 amino acids. J gave up 7 bases and V 7 bases, and 6 bases lay outside the gene matches. The CDR3 here is CASTATGGREKLFF. The DNA of the CDR3 is TGTGCCAGCACTGCGACAGGGGGCCGTGAAAAACTGTTTTTT.

V gene TRBV4-2 combines with J gene TRBJ2-2; 8 positions match TRBD1. CDR1 LGHNA and CDR2 YNFKEQ come from the germline V gene. Trimming removed 0 bases from V and 7 bases from J; junction bases left unmatched: 7. This CDR3 region has 16 residues. CDR3 sequence (DNA): TGTGCCAGCAGCCAAGACGGCAGGGGGCGCCTCGGGGAGCTGTTTTTT. Translation gives CASSQDGRGRLGELFF.

V and J are TRBV28 and TRBJ2-1, with 9 bases matching TRBD1. The germline CDR1 and CDR2 sequences are MDHEN and SYDVKM. There are 16 residues in the CDR3. V trimming: 6 bases; J trimming: 5 bases; junction bases outside the gene matches: 11. The CDR3 region is CASRGAYRGRDNEQFF. The CDR3 DNA is TGTGCCAGCAGGGGGGCTTACAGGGGGCGGGACAATGAGCAGTTCTTC. The full variable domain, its missing parts supplied by reference TRBV28 and TRBJ2-1, is DVKVTQSSRYLVKRTGEKVFLECVQDMDHENMFWYRQDPGLGLRLIYFSYDVKMKEKGDIPEGYSVSREKKERFSLILESASTNQTSMYLCASRGAYRGRDNEQFFGPGTRLTVL.

The V call is TRBV4-2, the J call TRBJ2-5; the match to TRBD2 covers 9 bases. This CDR3 is built from 15 residues. With V trimmed by 1 base and J by 4 bases, 4 bases remained unmatched. Germline CDR1 reads LGHNA; CDR2 reads YNFKEQ. The CDR3: CASSQGTSEGETQYF. In nucleotides, the CDR3 is TGTGCCAGCAGCCAAGGGACTAGCGAGGGAGAGACCCAGTACTTC.

The chain combines TRBV18 with TRBJ2-6, with D tentatively TRBD1 (6 bases). Trimming took off 0 bases at V and 0 bases at J, with 12 bases between the two ends. This CDR3 comprises 18 residues. Germline assignment: CDR1 KGHSH and CDR2 LQKENI. CDR3: CASSPPTTGYSGANVLTF. The CDR3 DNA reads as TGTGCCAGCTCACCACCGACGACAGGATACTCTGGGGCCAACGTCCTGACTTTC.

The V gene is TRBV12-3 or TRBV12-4, the J gene TRBJ2-1; D possibly matches TRBD1 or TRBD2 (5 bases each). V was shortened by 10 bases and J by 7 bases, with 20 bases between the two germline ends. The CDR3 is 14 amino acids. The CDR3 loop reads CANRPGPNPNEQFF. The CDR3 nucleotides are TGTGCCAACCGCCCGGGGCCCAACCCTAATGAGCAGTTCTTC.

The V and J genes are TRBV20-1 and TRBJ2-6, with 10 bases matching TRBD1. V gave up 6 bases and J gave up 0 bases; unmatched junction bases: 8. This CDR3 spans 17 amino acids. Germline V gene data show CDR1 as DFQATT and CDR2 as SNEGSKA (reference sequence). CDR3 residues: CSARTGGLFSGANVLTF. CDR3 in DNA: TGCAGTGCGCGGACAGGGGGGCTTTTCTCTGGGGCCAACGTCCTGACTTTC.

This clonotype was observed a handful of times. V and J are TRBV29-1 and TRBJ2-7; D is perhaps TRBD1 or TRBD2 (6 bases each). The CDR3 loop spans 12 amino acids. The ends were cut back, 8 bases at V and 3 bases at J, with 14 bases in the middle. Germline V gene data show CDR1 as SQVTM and CDR2 as ANQGSEA. CDR3 region: CSFTRGVYEQYF. As DNA, the CDR3 is TGCAGCTTCACAAGGGGGGTCTACGAGCAGTACTTC.

This clonotype came up a few times. The genes are TRBV5-1 and TRBJ1-5, with D perhaps TRBD1 (6 bases). V was clipped by 3 bases and J by 6 bases, with 16 bases between them. Germline CDR1 and CDR2: SGHRS and YFSETQ. The CDR3 covers 15 residues. The CDR3 protein is CASSSEGDTAQPQHF. CDR3 bases: TGCGCCAGCAGCTCGGAGGGGGACACGGCTCAGCCCCAGCATTTT.